These T cell receptor beta chains were read from a single sample in a study of cytomegalovirus exposure and HLA in healthy donors. Sequencing was performed with immunoSEQ multiplex PCR; in TCRdb, only in-frame clones are kept and a portion is missing. Of 200,000 to 250,000 clones listed, 82% are singletons. Material for sequencing was PBMCs. All receptors derive from a woman in her thirties or forties in good health and CMV-seronegative. Both conserved end residues are part of each CDR3. D genes are given only for firm matches. The size of a clone is reported for some rows only, either as once, few or many, or as a class for expanded clones.

V gene	J gene	clone size	D gene	CDR3 DNA	CDR3 protein
TRBV11-2	TRBJ2-1	-	-	TGTGCCAGCAGCTTTACTGGACTAACGAACAATGAGCAGTTCTTC	CASSFTGLTNNEQFF
TRBV11-2	TRBJ2-3	once	TRBD2	TGTGCCAGCAGCTTAGGCGGGGGGTTTACAGATACGCAGTATTTT	CASSLGGGFTDTQYF
TRBV6-5	TRBJ2-7	once	TRBD1	TGTGCCAGCAGTTACTCGACAGGGGGTTACGAGCAGTACTTC	CASSYSTGGYEQYF
TRBV5-1	TRBJ2-2	once	-	TGCGCCAGCAGCTTGGACAGGACCGGGGAGCTGTTTTTT	CASSLDRTGELFF
TRBV5-5	TRBJ1-6	few	-	TGTGCCAGCAGCTCCTCGGGATCCTATAATTCACCCCTCCACTTT	CASSSSGSYNSPLHF
TRBV6-5	TRBJ2-6	few	TRBD1	TGTGCCAGCAGAATCGGACAGGCTGGGGCCAACGTCCTGACTTTC	CASRIGQAGANVLTF
TRBV27	TRBJ2-1	-	TRBD1	TGTGCCAGCAGTAACGGACAGGGGGCAAGGAATGAGCAGTTCTTC	CASSNGQGARNEQFF
TRBV15	TRBJ2-7	-	-	TGTGCCACCAGCACCACTCGACAGGACCCCTACGAGCAGTACTTC	CATSTTRQDPYEQYF
TRBV2	TRBJ2-2	-	-	TGTGCCAGCAGTTTTCCCACGAACTTACAGGTTGGGTCGCCCGGGGAGCTGTTTTTT	CASSFPTNLQVGSPGELFF
TRBV5-3	TRBJ2-7	once	-	TGTGCCAGAAGCTTTCGGCGGGGCACACTTTACGAGCAGTACTTC	CARSFRRGTLYEQYF
TRBV4-2	TRBJ2-3	-	TRBD1	TGTGCCAGCAGCCAGGGACAGGAGGAAGATACGCAGTATTTT	CASSQGQEEDTQYF
TRBV5-4	TRBJ2-5	-	-	TGTGCCAGCAGTTCCGTGTCGGGGTACCAAGAGACCCAGTACTTC	CASSSVSGYQETQYF
TRBV28	TRBJ2-7	-	-	TGTGCCAGCACTCCTGCTGGGCTCTACGAGCAGTACTTC	CASTPAGLYEQYF
TRBV29-1	TRBJ2-2	-	-	TGCAGCGTTGTTGACTTCTCAAACACCGGGGAGCTGTTTTTT	CSVVDFSNTGELFF
TRBV10-2	TRBJ1-4	once	TRBD1	TGCGCCAGCCAGACAGGGTCGAATGAAAAACTGTTTTTT	CASQTGSNEKLFF